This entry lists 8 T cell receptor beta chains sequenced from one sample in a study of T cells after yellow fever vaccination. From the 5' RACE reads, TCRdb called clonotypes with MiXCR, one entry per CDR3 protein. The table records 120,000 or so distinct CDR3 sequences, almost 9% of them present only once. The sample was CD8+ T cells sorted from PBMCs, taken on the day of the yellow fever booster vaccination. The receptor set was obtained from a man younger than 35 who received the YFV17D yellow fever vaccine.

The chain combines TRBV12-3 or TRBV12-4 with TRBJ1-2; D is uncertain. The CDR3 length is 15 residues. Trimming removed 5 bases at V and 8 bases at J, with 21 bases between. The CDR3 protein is CASSPTQADLRGYTF. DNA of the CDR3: TGTGCCAGCAGTCCGACTCAGGCCGACTTGCGGGGCTACACCTTC.

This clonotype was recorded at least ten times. CDR3 nucleotide sequence: TGCGCCAGCAGCTTGGTGCAGGGGACCGAGCAGTACTTC. Translated: CASSLVQGTEQYF. This chain joins TRBV5-1 and TRBJ2-7; perhaps TRBD1 as D (6 bases). The CDR3 is 13 residues long. V was clipped by 0 bases and J by 6 bases, with 10 bases between them. In germline, CDR1 is SGHRS, CDR2 YFSETQ.

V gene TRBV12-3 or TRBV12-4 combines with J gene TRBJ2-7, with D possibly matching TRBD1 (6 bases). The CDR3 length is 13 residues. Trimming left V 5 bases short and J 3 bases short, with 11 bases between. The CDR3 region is CASSRDTLYEQYF. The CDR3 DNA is TGTGCCAGCAGTCGGGACACCCTCTACGAGCAGTACTTC.

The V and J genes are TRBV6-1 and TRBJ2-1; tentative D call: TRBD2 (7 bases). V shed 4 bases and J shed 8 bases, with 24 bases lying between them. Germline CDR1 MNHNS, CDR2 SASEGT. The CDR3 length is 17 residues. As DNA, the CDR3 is TGTGCCAGCAGTGCCCCGACTTGCGGGGGCCTGTACGATGAGCAGTTCTTC. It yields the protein CASSAPTCGGLYDEQFF.

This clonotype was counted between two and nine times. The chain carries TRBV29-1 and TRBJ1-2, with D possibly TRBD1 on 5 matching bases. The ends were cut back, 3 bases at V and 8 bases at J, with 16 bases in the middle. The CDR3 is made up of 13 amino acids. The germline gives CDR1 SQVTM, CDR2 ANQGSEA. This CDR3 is CSVDGGASGGYTF. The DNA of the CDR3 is TGCAGCGTTGACGGCGGGGCGTCGGGCGGCTACACCTTC.

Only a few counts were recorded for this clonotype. CDR3 sequence reads: CSARDRLDSYEQYF. In DNA, the CDR3 is TGCAGTGCTAGAGATAGGCTAGACTCCTACGAGCAGTACTTC. The J gene is TRBJ2-7, the V gene TRBV20-1, with D hard to call. The CDR3 is 14 amino acids. V was trimmed by 0 bases and J by 0 bases, leaving 9 bases between them. Germline V gene lookup returns CDR1 DFQATT and CDR2 SNEGSKA (reference sequence).

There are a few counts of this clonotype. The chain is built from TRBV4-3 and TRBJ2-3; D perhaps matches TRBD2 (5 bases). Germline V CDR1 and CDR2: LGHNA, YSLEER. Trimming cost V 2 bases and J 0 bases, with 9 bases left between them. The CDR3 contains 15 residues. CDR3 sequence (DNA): TGCGCCAGCAGCCAATTAGCGATCAGCACAGATACGCAGTATTTT. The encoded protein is CASSQLAISTDTQYF.

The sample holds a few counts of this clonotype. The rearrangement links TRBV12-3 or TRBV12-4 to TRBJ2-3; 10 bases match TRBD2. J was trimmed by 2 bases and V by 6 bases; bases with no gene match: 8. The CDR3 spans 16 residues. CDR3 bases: TGTGCCAGCAGACTGGGCCTAGCGGGGGTCACAGATACGCAGTATTTT. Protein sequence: CASRLGLAGVTDTQYF.